These T cell receptor beta chains were read from a single sample in a study of identical twins. TCRdb processed the 5' RACE reads anew with MiXCR; each CDR3 protein has one entry. The repertoire holds fewer than 250,000 distinct CDR3 sequences, with 5.5% to 8% as singletons. This same sample was also taken into another study, of yellow fever vaccine responses in identical twins.

The sequenced sample consisted of memory (CD45RO+) T cells sorted from blood. These receptors were collected from a woman under 30 in good health. Each CDR3 is given with its conserved first and last residue. The D gene is left open where the match is weak. Rows may omit the clone size; those that give it use once, few, many or a size class.

J gene | CDR3 length | D gene | clone size | V gene | CDR3 DNA | CDR3 protein
TRBJ2-3 | 11 | - | many | TRBV12-3/TRBV12-4 | TGTGCCAGCAGTCGAGTGGATACGCAGTATTTT | CASSRVDTQYF
TRBJ2-1 | 15 | - | few | TRBV7-2 | TGTGCCAGCAGCTTCCGGGCCCTAGCTTTTAATGAGCAGTTCTTC | CASSFRALAFNEQFF
TRBJ1-1 | 16 | TRBD1 | many | TRBV18 | TGTGCCAGCTCACCTGGGACAGGGAGAGCGGACACTGAAGCTTTCTTT | CASSPGTGRADTEAFF
TRBJ2-3 | 15 | TRBD1 | - | TRBV5-1 | TGCGCCAGCAGCCCGGGACAGAAGGATACAGATACGCAGTATTTT | CASSPGQKDTDTQYF
TRBJ2-3 | 14 | TRBD1 | many | TRBV24-1 | TGTGCCACCAGCAAACTGGGGGACAGTAGATTGCAGTATTTT | CATSKLGDSRLQYF
TRBJ2-5 | 13 | - | many | TRBV2 | TGTGCCAGCGGGAGGAACAGGCAAGAGACCCAGTACTTC | CASGRNRQETQYF
TRBJ2-1 | 10 | - | few | TRBV28 | TGTGCCACGGGAGAGAATGAGCAGTTCTTC | CATGENEQFF
TRBJ2-2 | 14 | - | many | TRBV15 | TGTGCCACCAGCAGGGGACCTTTTCTTGATGGGCTGTTTTTT | CATSRGPFLDGLFF
TRBJ1-4 | 15 | - | - | TRBV15 | TGTGCCACCAGCACAGGGGATCGGGCTAATCCTGAACTGTTTTTT | CATSTGDRANPELFF
TRBJ2-2 | 17 | TRBD2 | few | TRBV20-1 | TGCAGTGCTAGAGATATTCGGGCGGGAGGAGGTACCGGGGAGCTGTTTTTT | CSARDIRAGGGTGELFF
TRBJ2-3 | 13 | - | - | TRBV20-1 | TGCAGTGCTAGAGATCGTATCACAGATACGCAGTATTTT | CSARDRITDTQYF
TRBJ2-3 | 14 | TRBD2 | - | TRBV7-2 | TGTGCCAGCAGCTCGACTAGCGGTGCGGTGACGCAGTATTTT | CASSSTSGAVTQYF
TRBJ2-1 | 14 | - | - | TRBV7-9 | TGTGCCAGCAGCTCAACAGGGTCGATCCCCGAGCAGTTCTTC | CASSSTGSIPEQFF
TRBJ2-7 | 15 | TRBD2 | few | TRBV6-1 | TGTGCCAGCAGACCCCCGGGAGGAGCCGCCTACGAGCAGTACTTC | CASRPPGGAAYEQYF
TRBJ2-1 | 15 | TRBD2 | - | TRBV5-1 | TGCGCCAGCAGCTCGGCAGCGGGGGGGTACAATGAGCAGTTCTTC | CASSSAAGGYNEQFF
TRBJ2-7 | 15 | - | few | TRBV2 | TGTGCCAGCAGGCTAAGCGGAACTAACTCCTACGAGCAGTACTTC | CASRLSGTNSYEQYF
TRBJ2-1 | 14 | - | many | TRBV20-1 | TGCAGTGCTACCCCGGGAGTTTCCTACAATGAGCAGTTCTTC | CSATPGVSYNEQFF